The clone carrying this T cell receptor beta chain was picked up a small number of times. As yet, its antigen is unknown. The data belong to a study of human T cells and chemical hapten exposure. Study observations and caveats: Expanded TCRs clustered into significantly more large CDR3 similarity groups than controls, the analysis revealed. The number of TCRs over 1 in 1000 frequency stayed unchanged after DPC.

TCRdb used MiXCR to reprocess the RACE reads, holding one entry per CDR3 protein. The sample has more than 85,000 distinct CDR3 sequences, 34% seen once. Time point defined: patch test 3, about 24 weeks after DPC sensitization. Treatment of the sample: therapeutic diphenylcyclopropenone sensitization with weekly scalp DPC. V dropped 7 bases and J dropped 2; count of bases not matched to a gene: 9. This CDR3 comprises 15 residues. CDR1 and CDR2 (germline): SGHNT, YYREEE (reference sequence). The gene calls are TRBV5-4 and TRBJ2-3; 8 bases line up with TRBD1. Material: whole blood, obtained in connection with sensitization to the hapten diphenylcyclopropenone (DPC). This sequence originates from a man between 35 and 55 years old with alopecia areata. Some clones in this sample may be carry-over from other donors' samples. The CDR3: CASSKTGEYTDTQYF. For the CDR3, the DNA is TGTGCCAGCTCTAAGACAGGGGAGTACACAGATACGCAGTATTTT. The full variable domain, completed using reference TRBV5-4 and TRBJ2-3, is ETGVTQSPTHLIKTRGQQVTLRCSSQSGHNTVSWYQQALGQGPQFIFQYYREEENGRGNFPPRFSGLQFPNYSSELNVNALELDDSALYLCASSKTGEYTDTQYFGPGTRLTVL.